This TCR beta chain was sequenced during a study of read filtering for tumor transcriptome and immune sequencing. Study observations and caveats: RNA-seq captured clonotypes less deeply and reliably than IR-seq. Single-read clonotypes: about 82% of IR-seq clonotypes (roughly 3.2% of reads), 74.6% of RNA-seq clonotypes (approximately 45% of reads). IR-seq and RNA-seq agreed better without single-read clonotypes. This fraction held mixed bone marrow immune cells after CD138-negative sorting.

This clonotype was seen at least ten times. The antigen is unknown. Molecular barcoded adaptors covering alpha/delta and beta/gamma chains were used on 400 to 450 ng RNA. TCRdb processed the reads anew with MiXCR; each CDR3 protein has one entry. In the table there are over 35,000 distinct CDR3 sequences, around 15% of which are singletons. Germline CDR1 SEHNR, CDR2 FQNEAQ (reference sequence). V dropped 1 base and J dropped 1 base, with 9 bases sitting between them. The CDR3 runs 15 residues. Sequencing used a population of CD138-negative cells sorted from bone marrow. The chain recombines TRBV7-9 with TRBJ2-3; D is possibly TRBD1 (5 bases). The TCR was taken from a donor older than 35 with multiple myeloma. DNA for the CDR3: TGTGCCAGCAGCTTAGTTGGGGCCGGCACAGATACGCAGTATTTT. It codes for CASSLVGAGTDTQYF.